This is a list of T cell receptor beta chains from one sample in a study of T-cell memory formation after mild COVID-19. One entry per CDR3 protein results from TCRdb running MiXCR on the 5' RACE reads. The sample lists over 95,000 distinct CDR3 sequences; about a fifth were seen once. The sequenced sample consisted of PBMCs or a T cell subset sorted from them (not recorded which). The source is a man in his late teens or twenties who had mild COVID-19 (a few samples of this study predate the infection). Cell type and time point are not known. The CDR3 runs from the conserved cysteine through the conserved F or W. A row's size may be missing; if present it is once, few, many or a size class.

CASSDGIYEQYF | TRBJ2-7 | TRBV10-2 | .
CSVLSNTGELFF | TRBJ2-2 | TRBV29-1 | once
CASSLMGGTYNEQFF | TRBJ2-1 | TRBV5-1 | few
CASSPPDGSSGNTIYF | TRBJ1-3 | TRBV7-9 | few
CASSLGRLGRTEAFF | TRBJ1-1 | TRBV5-1 | .
CASSQGTLRTNEQFF | TRBJ2-1 | TRBV4-3 | .
CASPRPQGATGELFF | TRBJ2-2 | TRBV7-9 | .
CATSDWGSNQPQHF | TRBJ1-5 | TRBV24-1 | once
CASSPEARANTGELFF | TRBJ2-2 | TRBV7-9 | few
CASSQDTWGDSSYEQYF | TRBJ2-7 | TRBV4-3 | few
CASSMGLNTEAFF | TRBJ1-1 | TRBV19 | many
CASSNHRGRATGELFF | TRBJ2-2 | TRBV7-6 | .
CASSSGLAGGPYDTQYF | TRBJ2-3 | TRBV7-9 | .
CSVEKGQETYEQYF | TRBJ2-7 | TRBV29-1 | many
CASRKRGAEETQYF | TRBJ2-5 | TRBV6-5 | .
CASSPLGGTEAFF | TRBJ1-1 | TRBV27 | .
CASSYSTGSLGEQYF | TRBJ2-7 | TRBV6-5 | .
CASSQEVDIQQYF | TRBJ2-7 | TRBV4-1 | .
CSAPPGNTLAFF | TRBJ1-1 | TRBV20-1 | .
CASSLVWTVPTGELFF | TRBJ2-2 | TRBV5-5 | .
CASSPLAGDLWNEQFF | TRBJ2-1 | TRBV7-9 | few
CASSEGAMYRETQYF | TRBJ2-5 | TRBV2 | .
CASSLTLVAGGDEQFF | TRBJ2-1 | TRBV7-3 | .
CASMGHPVDAHF | TRBJ1-2 | TRBV19 | .
CASSPVTRSYEQYF | TRBJ2-7 | TRBV5-1 | few
CASVGENTEAFF | TRBJ1-1 | TRBV27 | .
CASSPHLAGRSLNTYEQYF | TRBJ2-7 | TRBV4-3 | .
CASSSIPFLANEQFF | TRBJ2-1 | TRBV11-2 | few
CASSPGYSLTGANVLTF | TRBJ2-6 | TRBV7-8 | .
CASSSGTGASYSEQFF | TRBJ2-1 | TRBV7-9 | few
CSVNERRLATNNEQFF | TRBJ2-1 | TRBV20-1 | few
CASSFRQGVTEGF | TRBJ1-2 | TRBV6-5 | .
CASSSQFPQETQYF | TRBJ2-5 | TRBV11-2 | .
CASSVRGAEQYF | TRBJ2-7 | TRBV5-6 | .
CASSLGLSDEQYF | TRBJ2-7 | TRBV27 | .
CASSLKIGTGIYSNQPQHF | TRBJ1-5 | TRBV7-2 | few
CASSQEVREGGTPLHF | TRBJ1-6 | TRBV4-2 | .
CASSRDWTYEQYF | TRBJ2-7 | TRBV7-2 | few
CASMEQYF | TRBJ2-7 | TRBV5-1 | few
CASSQSSGLAKNIQYF | TRBJ2-4 | TRBV4-3 | few
CASSFQGATEAFF | TRBJ1-1 | TRBV7-3 | few
CSSSSRLAGTYNEQFF | TRBJ2-1 | TRBV7-2 | .
CASSLSGPANYGYTF | TRBJ1-2 | TRBV5-1 | .
CASSVATAGPGGYTF | TRBJ1-2 | TRBV9 | many
CASSWTAYEQYF | TRBJ2-7 | TRBV2 | .
CSARDRGLGQPQHF | TRBJ1-5 | TRBV29-1 | few
CSARGMDGNTEAFF | TRBJ1-1 | TRBV20-1 | .
CASSLQPWTDTQYF | TRBJ2-3 | TRBV27 | few
CASSTNRAPGQFF | TRBJ2-1 | TRBV11-2 | .
CASSWTGRSLQGYTF | TRBJ1-2 | TRBV28 | .
CASSRWGMIEKLFF | TRBJ1-4 | TRBV6-6 | .